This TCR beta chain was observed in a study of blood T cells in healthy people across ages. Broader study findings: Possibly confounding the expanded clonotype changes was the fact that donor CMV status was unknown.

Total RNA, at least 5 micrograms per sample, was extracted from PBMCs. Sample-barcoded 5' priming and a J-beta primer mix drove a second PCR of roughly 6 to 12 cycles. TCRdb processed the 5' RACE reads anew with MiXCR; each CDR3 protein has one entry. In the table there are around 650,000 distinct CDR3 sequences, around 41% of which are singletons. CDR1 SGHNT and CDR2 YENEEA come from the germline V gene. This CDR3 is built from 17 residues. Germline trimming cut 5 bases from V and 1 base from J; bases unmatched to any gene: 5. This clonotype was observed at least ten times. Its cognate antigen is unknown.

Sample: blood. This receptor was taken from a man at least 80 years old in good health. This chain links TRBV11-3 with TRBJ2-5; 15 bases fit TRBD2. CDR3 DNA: TGTGCCAGCAGCCCCGGACTAGCGGGAGGGGCCCAAGAGACCCAGTACTTC. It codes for CASSPGLAGGAQETQYF.